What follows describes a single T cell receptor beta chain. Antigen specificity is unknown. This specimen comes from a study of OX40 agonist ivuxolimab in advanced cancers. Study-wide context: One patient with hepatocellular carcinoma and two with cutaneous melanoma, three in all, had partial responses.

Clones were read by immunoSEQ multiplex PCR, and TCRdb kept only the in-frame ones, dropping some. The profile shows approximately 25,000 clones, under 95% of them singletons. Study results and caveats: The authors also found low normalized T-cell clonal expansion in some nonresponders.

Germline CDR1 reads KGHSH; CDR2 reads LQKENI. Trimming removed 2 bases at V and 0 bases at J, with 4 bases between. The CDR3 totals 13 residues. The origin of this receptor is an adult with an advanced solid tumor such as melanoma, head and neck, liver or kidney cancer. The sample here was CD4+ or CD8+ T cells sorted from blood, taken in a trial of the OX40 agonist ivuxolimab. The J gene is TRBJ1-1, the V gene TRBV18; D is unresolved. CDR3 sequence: CASSPNLNTEAFF. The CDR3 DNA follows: TGTGCCAGCTCACCAAACCTGAACACTGAAGCTTTCTTT.